These 30 T cell receptor beta chains were all obtained from the same sample, sequenced in a study of T cells in tumors after PD-1 blockade. Sequencing was performed with immunoSEQ multiplex PCR; in TCRdb, only in-frame clones are kept and a portion is missing. The table records almost 35,000 clones, 73% of them present only once. Source: PBMCs, taken after anti-PD-1 treatment. The source is a human donor with basal cell carcinoma.

This chain connects TRBV5-1 to TRBJ2-3, with 8 bases aligning to TRBD2. Germline V gene sequence: CDR1 SGHRS, CDR2 YFSETQ. This CDR3 is 18 amino acids long. V lost 0 bases to trimming and J lost 3 bases; unmatched junction nucleotides: 12. CDR3 in amino acids: CASSLENREGLETDTQYF. As DNA, the CDR3 is TGCGCCAGCAGCTTGGAAAACCGGGAGGGCCTAGAAACAGATACGCAGTATTTT.

This CDR3 reads CASSSRTSGGSTDTQYF. The CDR3 DNA reads TGTGCCAGCAGCTCCCGGACTAGCGGGGGTTCCACAGATACGCAGTATTTT. The chain carries TRBV11-3 and TRBJ2-3; 13 bases are a match to TRBD2. The CDR3 totals 17 residues. The junction had 6 bases not matched to a gene; V was cut back by 4 bases and J by 2 bases. The germline V gene encodes CDR1 SGHNT and CDR2 YENEEA.

V usage is TRBV6-2 or TRBV6-3 and J usage is TRBJ2-7, with 7 bases fitting TRBD2. Germline V gene data show CDR1 as MNHEY and CDR2 as SVGEGT. CDR3 length: 15 residues. V gave up 2 bases and J gave up 7 bases; unmatched junction bases: 11. CDR3 bases: TGTGCCAGCAGTTACAAGGGACTAAGTTTAGGAGAGCAGTACTTC. Translation gives CASSYKGLSLGEQYF.

This clone was recorded once. The chain has TRBV15 and TRBJ2-4, with D tentatively TRBD2 (7 bases). Trimming removed 2 bases from V and 7 bases from J, with 18 bases in between. Germline CDR1 and CDR2: LNHNV and YYDKDF (reference sequence). The length of the CDR3 is 16 residues. CDR3 DNA sequence: TGTGCCACCAGCAGAACAAAGTACGGGGGGCCTAACATTCAGTACTTC. Translating gives CATSRTKYGGPNIQYF.

This chain joins TRBV7-9 and TRBJ2-3; the D gene is possibly TRBD2 (5 bases). Germline CDR1 is SEHNR and CDR2 is FQNEAQ (reference sequence). The V end was cut by 0 bases, the J end by 0 bases, with 7 bases between. The CDR3 sequence is 15 residues long. The CDR3 coding sequence is TGTGCCAGCAGCTTAGCTAGCGTTAGCACAGATACGCAGTATTTT. It yields the protein CASSLASVSTDTQYF. The full variable domain, in which reference TRBV7-9 and TRBJ2-3 provide the parts outside the CDR3, is DTGVSQNPRHKITKRGQNVTFRCDPISEHNRLYWYRQTLGQGPEFLTYFQNEAQLEKSRLLSDRFSAERPKGSFSTLEIQRTEQGDSAMYLCASSLASVSTDTQYFGPGTRLTVL.

The CDR3 loop reads CASSRDLRDTEAFF. The CDR3, as DNA: TGTGCCAGCAGCCGGGACCTCAGGGACACTGAAGCTTTCTTT. The V gene is TRBV5-4, the J gene TRBJ1-1; TRBD1 might be the D (5 bases). From germline, CDR1 is SGHNT and CDR2 YYREEE (reference sequence). Trimming took 4 bases from V and 3 from J, leaving 13 bases between them. The CDR3 has 14 residues.

V usage is TRBV29-1 and J usage is TRBJ2-7, with D perhaps matching TRBD1 or TRBD2 (5 bases each). This CDR3 region has 12 residues. Germline V gene sequence: CDR1 SQVTM, CDR2 ANQGSEA. V lost 4 bases and J lost 6, with 13 bases in between. The CDR3 sequence: CSVGDALGEQYF. As DNA, the CDR3 is TGCAGCGTTGGGGACGCTCTTGGCGAGCAGTACTTC.

J is TRBJ2-7 and V is TRBV6-5, with 7 bases that match TRBD1. CDR3 length: 15 amino acids. The germline gives CDR1 MNHEY, CDR2 SVGAGI. V trimming: 2 bases; J trimming: 4 bases; junction bases outside the gene matches: 8. CDR3 amino acids: CASSYRSGRGYEQYF. The CDR3 DNA reads as TGTGCCAGCAGTTACAGGTCAGGCAGGGGGTACGAGCAGTACTTC.

The chain combines TRBV5-1 with TRBJ1-5, with D perhaps TRBD1 (5 bases). Trimming pared 4 bases from V and 5 bases from J, leaving 16 bases between. Germline V gene sequence: CDR1 SGHRS, CDR2 YFSETQ. CDR3 length: 15 residues. The CDR3 reads CASSPGGLGHQPQHF. As DNA, the CDR3 is TGCGCCAGCAGCCCCGGGGGGTTGGGCCATCAGCCCCAGCATTTT.

V gene TRBV7-2 combines with J gene TRBJ2-5; D not certain. The germline V gene has CDR1 SGHTA and CDR2 FQGNSA. Trimming stripped 0 bases from V and 4 bases from J, with 9 bases between. This CDR3 has 14 residues. The CDR3 sequence: CASSLAGLGETQYF. CDR3 in DNA: TGTGCCAGCAGCTTAGCGGGCCTAGGAGAGACCCAGTACTTC.

A single count supports this clone. J is TRBJ2-2 and V is TRBV6-5, with 8 bases aligning to TRBD1. V shed 6 bases and J 1 base; nucleotides not matched to a gene: 4. Germline V gene data show CDR1 as MNHEY and CDR2 as SVGAGI. This CDR3 region has 15 residues. The DNA of the CDR3 is TGTGCCAGCAGCCGTGACAGGGGGAACACCGGGGAGCTGTTTTTT. It translates to CASSRDRGNTGELFF.

The chain carries TRBV2 and TRBJ1-2, with D possibly matching TRBD1 (6 bases). With 6 bases removed from V and 6 bases from J, the gap between germline ends came to 26 bases. Per germline, CDR1 SNHLY and CDR2 FYNNEI. The CDR3 contains 17 residues. The CDR3 nucleotides are TGTGCCAGCAGCCAGTGGGGGGGCGCCCCGGGAGAGGATGGCTACACCTTC. Translated, it gives CASSQWGGAPGEDGYTF.

Remarks on this clone: Other DNA sequences in this specimen translate into the identical CDR3. This chain joins TRBV7-2 and TRBJ1-1; weak D call: TRBD1 (5 bases). Deletions cut 0 bases from V and 12 bases from J, with 20 bases between. CDR3 length: 15 residues. Germline-derived CDR1 and CDR2 are SGHTA and FQGNSA. This chain's CDR3 is CASSLAGQRGAGTFF. The CDR3 DNA is TGTGCCAGCAGCTTAGCTGGACAAAGGGGTGCTGGGACTTTCTTT. Complete variable domain (other parts from reference TRBV7-2 and TRBJ1-1): GAGVSQSPSNKVTEKGKDVELRCDPISGHTALYWYRQSLGQGLEFLIYFQGNSAPDKSGLPSDRFSAERTGGSVSTLTIQRTQQEDSAVYLCASSLAGQRGAGTFFGQGTRLTVV.

The J gene is TRBJ2-2, the V gene TRBV5-6, with D possibly being TRBD1 or TRBD2 (5 bases each). Trimming shortened V by 4 bases and J by 0 bases, and 13 bases separated the two germline ends. This CDR3 has 16 amino acids. Germline-derived CDR1 and CDR2 are SGHDT and YYEEEE. DNA of the CDR3: TGTGCCAGCAGCCGATGGGAGACAGCGAACACCGGGGAGCTGTTTTTT. Amino acids: CASSRWETANTGELFF.

The rearrangement joins TRBV10-3 to TRBJ2-3; TRBD1 aligns across 7 bases. The CDR3 is 17 amino acids. V was clipped by 0 bases and J by 1 base; unmatched bases: 7. Germline-derived CDR1 and CDR2 are ENHRY and SYGVKD. CDR3 DNA: TGTGCCATCAGTGAGTCAGGCAGGGGGAGAGGCACAGATACGCAGTATTTT. Encoded protein: CAISESGRGRGTDTQYF.

This clone came up a few times. The V call is TRBV19, the J call TRBJ1-5; no clear D gene. CDR3 length: 14 residues. Looked up from germline, CDR1 is LNHDA and CDR2 is SQIVND (reference sequence). Trimming pared 5 bases from V and 0 bases from J, leaving 8 bases between. The CDR3 protein is CASSLRSSNQPQHF. For the CDR3, the DNA is TGTGCCAGTAGTCTGAGAAGTAGCAATCAGCCCCAGCATTTT. The full variable domain, its missing parts supplied by reference TRBV19 and TRBJ1-5, is DGGITQSPKYLFRKEGQNVTLSCEQNLNHDAMYWYRQDPGQGLRLIYYSQIVNDFQKGDIAEGYSVSREKKESFPLTVTSAQKNPTAFYLCASSLRSSNQPQHFGDGTRLSIL.

The chain employs TRBV9 and TRBJ1-2; unclear D gene. The CDR3 has 16 residues. Per the germline V gene, CDR1 is SGDLS and CDR2 is YYNGEE. V shed 3 bases and J shed 0 bases, with 15 bases lying between them. Here the CDR3 reads CASSGDTVLANYGYTF. The CDR3 DNA reads TGTGCCAGCAGCGGAGACACAGTCTTAGCTAACTATGGCTACACCTTC.

The chain links TRBV11-3 to TRBJ1-3, with D possibly matching TRBD1 (5 bases). V was cut by 5 bases and J by 3 bases, with 14 bases left in between. Germline CDR1 is SGHNT and CDR2 is YENEEA. This CDR3 is 15 amino acids long. In DNA form, the CDR3 reads TGTGCCAGCAGCCTTGACGCAGGGTATGGAAACACCATATATTTT. It specifies CASSLDAGYGNTIYF.

The J gene is TRBJ1-2, the V gene TRBV5-4; D gene uncertain. Germline V lookup: CDR1 SGHNT, CDR2 YYREEE (reference sequence). CDR3 length: 12 amino acids. V lost 2 bases, J lost 2 bases, and 4 bases lay in between. CDR3 nucleotides: TGTGCCAGCAGCTTCAGGAACTATGGCTACACCTTC. This codes for CASSFRNYGYTF.

This clone has just one count. The chain has TRBV6-5 and TRBJ1-1, with 7 bases that match TRBD1. CDR1 and CDR2 from the germline V gene are MNHEY and SVGAGI. The CDR3 is 14 amino acids. Trimming cost V 6 bases and J 1 base; bases outside gene matches: 5. DNA for the CDR3: TGTGCCAGCAGGACAGGGTTGACGAACACTGAAGCTTTCTTT. Protein product: CASRTGLTNTEAFF.

Only a few counts were recorded for this clone. The chain carries TRBV27 and TRBJ2-2, with D tentatively TRBD1 (6 bases). V lost 4 bases and J lost 3, with 9 bases in between. Per germline, CDR1 MNHEY and CDR2 SMNVEV (reference sequence). The CDR3 is 14 residues long. CDR3 amino acids: CASSWTEDTGELFF. The CDR3 DNA follows: TGTGCCAGCAGTTGGACAGAGGACACCGGGGAGCTGTTTTTT.

V usage is TRBV7-2 and J usage is TRBJ1-6, with TRBD1 identical over 9 bases. The V gene's germline CDR1 is SGHTA and CDR2 FQGNSA. The V gene end was trimmed by 3 bases and the J gene end by 7 bases; junction bases not matched to a gene: 1. This CDR3 is built from 14 residues. Here the CDR3 reads CASSFGTGNSPLHF. CDR3 sequence (DNA): TGTGCCAGCAGCTTCGGGACAGGGAATTCACCCCTCCACTTT.

The rearrangement links TRBV15 to TRBJ1-4; unclear D gene. The V gene's germline CDR1 is LNHNV and CDR2 YYDKDF (reference sequence). The CDR3 extends over 14 amino acids. Trimming took off 1 base at V and 4 bases at J, with 7 bases between the two ends. Written as DNA, the CDR3 is TGTGCCACCAGCAGAGGTTGGAGTAATGAAAAACTGTTTTTT. It codes for CATSRGWSNEKLFF. The whole variable domain, remainder taken from reference TRBV15 and TRBJ1-4, is DAMVIQNPRYQVTQFGKPVTLSCSQTLNHNVMYWYQQKSSQAPKLLFHYYDKDFNNEADTPDNFQSRRPNTSFCFLDIRSPGLGDTAMYLCATSRGWSNEKLFFGSGTQLSVL.

The chain recombines TRBV6-6 with TRBJ2-2; 8 nucleotides match TRBD1. V trimming: 5 bases; J trimming: 7 bases; junction bases outside the gene matches: 6. This CDR3 region has 14 residues. CDR1 is MNHNY, CDR2 SVGAGI, per germline (reference sequence). CDR3: CASSDRGIGGELFF. In DNA form, the CDR3 reads TGTGCCAGCAGTGACAGGGGAATAGGCGGGGAGCTGTTTTTT.

The rearrangement links TRBV29-1 to TRBJ2-7, with TRBD1 matching 12 bases. CDR1 and CDR2 from the germline V gene are SQVTM and ANQGSEA. CDR3 length equals 15 residues. Trimming at V came to 6 bases and at J to 3 bases, leaving 9 bases not matched to a gene. The CDR3 DNA reads as TGCAGCGTGTCCGGGACAGGGGGCAATAACTACGAGCAGTACTTC. As protein: CSVSGTGGNNYEQYF.

The V gene is TRBV24-1, the J gene TRBJ1-2; TRBD1 agrees at 8 bases. Germline V gene lookup returns CDR1 KGHDR and CDR2 SFDVKD. Trimming removed 5 bases from V and 6 bases from J; junction bases left unmatched: 4. The CDR3 covers 13 residues. The chain's CDR3 is CATSGGTGHGYTF. For the CDR3, the DNA is TGTGCCACCAGTGGCGGGACAGGCCATGGCTACACCTTC.

Points on this clone: One junction end does not reproduce the germline sequence, and a read error may be involved. V usage is TRBV13 and J usage is TRBJ2-6; D call uncertain. The germline gives CDR1 PRHDT, CDR2 FYEKMQ (reference sequence). This CDR3 has 18 residues. CDR3 DNA sequence: TGTGCCAGCAGAATAGATCAGCTGAGTACAAGTCGGGCCAACGTCCTTACTTTC. It specifies CASRIDQLSTSRANVLTF.

The chain combines TRBV5-5 with TRBJ1-1; no clear D gene. The V and J ends lost 0 bases and 4 bases respectively, with 10 bases between them. Germline V gene lookup returns CDR1 SGHKS and CDR2 YYEKEE (reference sequence). This CDR3 spans 14 amino acids. CDR3 residues: CASSLDGRFTEAFF. The CDR3, as DNA: TGTGCCAGCAGCTTGGATGGGAGATTCACTGAAGCTTTCTTT.

The sample holds one count of this clone. This chain connects TRBV28 to TRBJ2-1; the D is unclear. Germline V gene sequence: CDR1 MDHEN, CDR2 SYDVKM. V was cut by 5 bases and J by 1 base, with 3 bases left in between. The CDR3 extends over 12 amino acids. CDR3 in amino acids: CASSLSYNEQFF. CDR3 DNA: TGTGCCAGCAGTCTGTCCTACAATGAGCAGTTCTTC.

The gene calls are TRBV7-2 and TRBJ2-7; TRBD2 matches at 9 bases. Looked up from germline, CDR1 is SGHTA and CDR2 is FQGNSA. CDR3 length: 16 residues. V gave up 1 base and J gave up 2 bases; unmatched junction bases: 6. CDR3 nucleotides: TGTGCCAGCAGCTTAGTCTCTGGCGGGGGGGCCTACGAGCAGTACTTC. It codes for CASSLVSGGGAYEQYF.